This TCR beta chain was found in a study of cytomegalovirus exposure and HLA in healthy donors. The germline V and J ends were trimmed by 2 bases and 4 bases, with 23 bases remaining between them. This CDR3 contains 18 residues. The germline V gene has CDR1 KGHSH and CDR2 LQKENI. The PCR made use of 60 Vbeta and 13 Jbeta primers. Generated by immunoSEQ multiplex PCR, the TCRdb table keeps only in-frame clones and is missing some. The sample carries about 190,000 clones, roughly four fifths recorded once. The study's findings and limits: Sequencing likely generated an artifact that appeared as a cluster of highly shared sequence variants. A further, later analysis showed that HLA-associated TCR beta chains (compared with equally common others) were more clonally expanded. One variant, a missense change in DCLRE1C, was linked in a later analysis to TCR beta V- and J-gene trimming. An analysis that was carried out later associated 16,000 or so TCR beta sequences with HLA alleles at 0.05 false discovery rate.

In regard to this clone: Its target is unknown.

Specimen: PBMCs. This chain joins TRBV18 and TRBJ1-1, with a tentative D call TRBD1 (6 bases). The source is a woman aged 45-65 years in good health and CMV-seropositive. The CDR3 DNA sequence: TGTGCCAGCTCACCAAGGGTCGCAGGCAGGGGAAGTGGCACTGAAGCTTTCTTT. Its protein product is CASSPRVAGRGSGTEAFF.